This note documents a single T cell receptor beta chain sequence. This record belongs to a study of blood T cell repertoires in COVID-19. Data came from immunoSEQ multiplex PCR; TCRdb stores just in-frame clones and leaves some out. The data hold about 160,000 clones, with about nine tenths observed a single time. Germline CDR1 SGHVS, CDR2 FNYEAQ. V trimming: 1 base; J trimming: 1 base; junction bases outside the gene matches: 13. This CDR3 spans 18 amino acids. This TCR came from a man in his sixties with active or convalescent COVID-19. This chain uses TRBV7-6 with TRBJ2-7; 7 bases match TRBD2. Specimen: peripheral blood. The CDR3 sequence: CASSLEAGSASGSYEQYF. DNA of the CDR3: TGTGCCAGCAGCTTAGAGGCGGGGTCGGCTAGCGGATCCTACGAGCAGTACTTC.